This T cell receptor (beta chain) was sequenced during a study of T cells in tuberculosis. Method: immunoSEQ multiplex PCR; TCRdb's copy keeps in-frame clones and lacks some. The table lists about 88,000 clones, approximately 91% of them singletons. Looked up from germline, CDR1 is SEHNR and CDR2 is FQNEAQ (reference sequence). The CDR3 length is 16 residues. V lost 1 base to trimming and J lost 6 bases, with 18 bases between them. Sorting used thawed, overnight-rested PBMC stained with anti-CD3, a viability dye and GMM-loaded CD1B tetramer. CD1B tetramers were loaded with Rhodococcus equi-derived C32 glucose monomycolate. Before cryopreservation, the sorted PBMC lost their CD14-expressing monocytes.

The V call is TRBV7-9, the J call TRBJ1-2; no reliable D call. The sample was CD1b-GMM tetramer-negative cells sorted from PBMCs. The receptor's source is an adult woman with latent tuberculosis. The CDR3 region is CASSLVNMIGVHGYTF. CDR3 nucleotides: TGTGCCAGCAGCTTAGTAAATATGATCGGAGTGCATGGCTACACCTTC.